The T cell receptor beta chain under discussion was sequenced for a study of post-analysis software for immune sequencing data. Study-wide background: As for disease course, relapsing-remitting, secondary progressive and progressive-relapsing multiple sclerosis were all included.

Per germline, CDR1 DFQATT and CDR2 SNEGSKA (reference sequence). The V end was cut by 0 bases, the J end by 4 bases, with 13 bases between. The CDR3 runs 15 residues. Tagging with unique molecular identifiers was a feature of the TCR beta cDNA libraries. One entry per CDR3 protein results from TCRdb running MiXCR on the PCR reads. The sample has some 700,000 distinct CDR3 sequences, 59% seen once. This clonotype was detected a few times. As yet, its antigen is unknown. General study findings and limits: With TRBV5-6, TRBV5-1 and TRBV20-1 included, about 5 TRBV segments were more frequent in patients than in controls. Multiple sclerosis patients showed significantly lower normalized Chao1 diversity than controls did.

The V gene is TRBV20-1, the J gene TRBJ2-1; no firm D call. Input material: blood. The receptor's source is a girl aged 2 to 10 with multiple sclerosis. CDR3 bases: TGCAGTGCTAGAGATGCCCGGCAGGCGTACAATGAGCAGTTCTTC. Its translation: CSARDARQAYNEQFF.